This T cell receptor beta chain emerged from a study of shared clonotypes between healthy human individuals (dated by TCRdb to 2018 to 2020). Turning to the overall study: Three men and two women, aged 18 to 49 years, made up the cohort. Blood TCR repertoires of four to six healthy adults were deeply sequenced to estimate repertoire size and the extent of clonotype sharing between individuals. Per donor, leukapheresis produced somewhere between about 0.9 and 9.5 billion PBMCs. Libraries were prepared and TCR repertoires were sequenced by different laboratories using diverse techniques, in order to increase sequencing depth and limit assay-specific biases. What the research found in general, with its limitations: Because the study included a small number of donors, the genetic and exposure-history diversity represented was limited. Pairwise subsampling indicated that sequencing depth was expected to affect the degree of clonotype sharing among donors. Sampling was restricted to blood, and TCR repertoires in tissue are likely to differ from TCR repertoires in blood.

TCR CDR3 regions were amplified from genomic DNA by multiplex PCR using the deep immunoSEQ assay. For each cell subset, the extracted genomic DNA was distributed evenly across all wells of several immunoSEQ 96-well plates, and each plate served as one replicate. For unsorted PBMC, about 0.3 ug genomic DNA, equal to approximately 30,000 T cell genomes, was loaded into each replicate PCR. Genomic DNA from unsorted PBMC was sequenced over ten immunoSEQ deep assay plates. Purified libraries were measured with a Qubit 3.0 fluorometer, size-checked on a Bioanalyzer 2100, and measured again with the KAPA Library Quantification kit. Every immunoSEQ 96-well plate was sequenced on a separate single-read 150-cycle Illumina NextSeq 550 flow cell. In the source study's methods: Because only junctional sequences without quality scores were contained in the immunoSEQ output, filtering matching that applied to full-length reads could not be performed. To assign V/J genes and CDR3, sequences were annotated using PyIR, a Python wrapper for IgBLAST v1.9, with IMGT germline references. Reads with weak V/J assignments (E-value above 1e-6), missing CDR3, stop codons, out-of-frame junctions, or ambiguous translated residues were removed. V3J clonotypes were defined by identical inferred V gene, J gene, and CDR3 amino acid sequence. The percentage overlap between two repertoires was calculated by dividing the number of shared unique clonotypes by the size of the smaller repertoire. Three approaches were used to assess repertoire richness: RTK rarefaction, the Chao1 estimator, and Recon v2.1 estimates of unobserved clonotypes. TCRdb re-hosts the immuneACCESS table, in-frame sequences only. Its copies lack some clones; in the studies checked, an unresolved V gene accounts for under half of them, and the cause for the rest is not known. V and J calls and clone size are those listed in that table; D and trimming were worked out from the DNA. For this sample the table gives some 500,000 clones, of which roughly three quarters were detected only once. About 11% of the sample rests with the top ten.

Comment on this clone: It has no known antigen specificity. Given a much more abundant clone one base away, this may be a read error.

CDR1 and CDR2 are drawn from the germline V gene: SGHDN, FVKESK. The CDR3 measures 13 amino acids from cysteine to phenylalanine. CDR3 DNA only is kept here, 39 bases in frame from base 1. Donors were healthy HIV-negative adults with no recently reported acute infections or vaccinations. Every donor was a Caucasian adult residing in Nashville, Tennessee, USA. For unsorted samples, 75 million to 90 million PBMCs were counted and genomic DNA was extracted with the QIAamp DNA Blood Mini kit. After blood collection by leukapheresis, PBMCs were isolated using Ficoll-Histopaque density gradient centrifugation and then cryopreserved in the vapor phase of liquid nitrogen.

The V and J genes are TRBV14 and TRBJ1-1; perhaps TRBD1 is the D gene, with 6 bases matching. Sequenced material: PBMCs. This clonotype was obtained from a woman between 40 and 50 years old in good health. Some clones in this sample may be carry-over from other donors' samples. The CDR3 region has the sequence CASGQGRGTEAFF. In nucleotides, the sequence is TGTGCCAGCGGCCAGGGGAGGGGGACTGAAGCTTTCTTT.